This TCR beta chain was recovered during a study of siplizumab effects on memory and regulatory T cells (dated by TCRdb to between 2017 and 2020). For the study in its entirety: The study looked at the effect of siplizumab, an anti-CD2 antibody, on alloreactive T-cell subsets in allogeneic mixed lymphocyte reactions made from human PBMCs. Overall results and qualifications from the work: About 80-96% of proliferating CD4+ or CD8+ clones could not be given a naive or memory phenotype. The cumulative frequency of alloreactive sequences that could be traced back to unstimulated CD4+ memory T cells was significantly reduced by siplizumab. The suppressive function of proliferating Tregs from siplizumab cultures was not functionally confirmed. Because sequences at frequencies below about 10^-5 were poorly captured, only a minor fraction of alloreactive clones could be mapped back to unstimulated subsets. Greater diversity appeared to be present in unstimulated naive T cells than in memory T cells, and a substantial contribution to the alloresponse seemed to be made by naive cells. Among mappable alloreactive CD4+ clones, an average Treg-derived fraction of around 71% was observed with siplizumab, compared with 26.9% in control reactions.

The CDR3 contains 19 residues, cysteine and phenylalanine counted. Solely the CDR3 DNA is kept, with 57 bases framed from the first base. The germline V gene yields SQVTM for CDR1 and ANQGSEA for CDR2. V lost 0 bases and J lost 8 bases, and the count of bases not matched to a germline gene is 24. Sorted unstimulated T cells and proliferating T cells recovered from mixed lymphocyte reactions were subjected to TCRbeta CDR3 sequencing. Fresh whole blood from fewer than 11 HLA-typed healthy donors served as the source for isolating PBMCs. Unstimulated CD4+ regulatory T cells were FACS-sorted to map the origin of alloreactive clones. The library was produced with the immunoSEQ multiplex PCR assay. Approximately 10^5 TCR templates per sample were assayed by the deep sequencing platform. Genomic DNA extracted from sorted T cells was used for TCRbeta CDR3 sequencing. Turning to the authors' computational methods: The R programming language was used for clonal analysis of TCRbeta CDR3 data. Alloreactive CD4+ and CD8+ clones were defined by comparing unstimulated samples with post-reaction CFSE-low samples. Regulatory or non-regulatory origin of alloreactive CD4+ clones was assigned by matching sequences to the sorted unstimulated Treg and non-Treg repertoires. The table comes from immuneACCESS by way of TCRdb, which keeps in-frame sequences with V and J called. Part of the clones is missing from these tables; in studies checked, under half for an unresolved V gene and the rest for unknown reasons. From that table come the V and J calls and clone size; the DNA was used to work out D and trimming. Counted in this sample were some 100,000 clones; less than 95% of them appeared once. The ten largest clonotypes hold over 0.55% of the sample.

Note on this clone: Its antigen is not yet known. No clone much larger than this one lies a single base away; base qualities are absent.

The sequence was obtained from a human donor in good health. Rearrangement joined TRBV29-1 to TRBJ1-2, and TRBD1 matches 7 of the central bases. Sequencing was performed on Tregs sorted from blood. The DNA sequence is given as TGCAGCGTTGAAGATGGGGGTGGGGACGGGACAGCTCTTATTTGGGGCTACACCTTC. It codes for CSVEDGGGDGTALIWGYTF.